This TCR beta chain was profiled in a study of Ad26.COV2.S vaccination and SARS-CoV-2 variants. Study as a whole: Each vaccinee took Ad26.COV2.S intramuscularly, once or twice 56 days apart. Study-wide results and limits: Spike-specific TCR breadth was greater in vaccine than placebo recipients. The TCR-based breadth and depth measures might underestimate overall T cell responses.

For this clone: The target antigen is unknown.

Treatment given: approximately 18 received Ad26.COV2.S at low or high dose, single or two shots; about 5 received placebo; per-sample allocation not given. Each sample was drawn 63 days after the first injection (of vaccine or placebo). The study used a vaccine consisting of an Ad26 vector that expressed Wuhan-strain SARS-CoV-2 spike. Germline V gene sequence: CDR1 MNHEY, CDR2 SVGAGI. V gave up 6 bases and J gave up 4 bases; unmatched junction bases: 3. The CDR3 totals 13 residues. TCRdb's table, derived via immunoSEQ multiplex PCR, lists solely in-frame clones and lacks some. Seen here are roughly 380,000 clones, approximately 81% observed once, and the top ten hold about 3.3%.

This TCR derives from a person between 18 and 59 years old who received the Ad26.COV2.S COVID-19 vaccine or a placebo. Sequenced here: peripheral blood, sampled in a trial of Ad26.COV2.S vaccine versus placebo. V gene TRBV6-5 combines with J gene TRBJ2-1, with TRBD1 matching 7 bases. For the CDR3, the DNA is TGTGCCAGCAGAGGGACAGTTTACAATGAGCAGTTCTTC. It specifies CASRGTVYNEQFF.